The 10 T cell receptor beta chains given below trace back to one sample, sequenced in a study of siplizumab effects on memory and regulatory T cells. Cells from the mixed lymphocyte reaction underwent coculture for 5 to 6 days at 37 degrees C. Sequencing used immunoSEQ multiplex PCR; TCRdb keeps in-frame clones, though not all of them. The table has some 20,000 clones, approximately 46% seen once. Their antigens are not known. Sequencing was carried out using CFSE-low (dividing) CD4+ T cells sorted from an allogeneic mixed lymphocyte reaction. The receptor set was obtained from a human donor in good health; the cells came from an allogeneic mixed lymphocyte reaction.

A few counts support this clone. The chain has TRBV2 and TRBJ1-1; D unclear. Looked up from germline, CDR1 is SNHLY and CDR2 is FYNNEI. V lost 9 bases, J lost 3 bases, and 14 bases lay in between. The CDR3 length is 13 residues. CDR3 in amino acids: CASWVGEYTEAFF. The CDR3 DNA follows: TGTGCCAGTTGGGTCGGGGAGTACACTGAAGCTTTCTTT.

The chain is built from TRBV7-3 and TRBJ2-1, with a weak D call TRBD1 (5 bases). Germline V gene lookup returns CDR1 SGHTA and CDR2 FQGTGA. The CDR3 consists of 14 residues. Trimming left V 5 bases short and J 5 bases short, with 13 bases between. CDR3 DNA sequence: TGTGCCAGCAGCCCAGGGTCCCTAAACAATGAGCAGTTCTTC. The encoded protein is CASSPGSLNNEQFF.

Concerning this clone: At one end the junction does not follow the germline gene, possibly because of a read error. The rearrangement uses TRBV11-3 and TRBJ1-2, with a weak D call TRBD1 (5 bases). The V gene's germline CDR1 is SGHNT and CDR2 YENEEA. This CDR3 contains 13 residues. CDR3 region: CASSLDWTHGYTF. The CDR3 DNA follows: TGTGCCAGCAGCCTAGATTGGACACACGGCTACACCTTC.

CDR3 nucleotides: TGTGCCAGCAGCCAGGGACAGGGGGCGGAAAAACTGTTTTTT. It encodes CASSQGQGAEKLFF. The chain has TRBV7-9 and TRBJ1-4, with 12 bases matching TRBD1. Trimming at V came to 5 bases and at J to 8 bases, leaving 3 bases not matched to a gene. The CDR3 loop spans 14 amino acids. Germline V CDR1 and CDR2: SEHNR, FQNEAQ (reference sequence).

The rearrangement links TRBV7-8 to TRBJ2-1; 12 bases agree with TRBD2. Germline V gene sequence: CDR1 SGHVS, CDR2 FQNEAQ. V trimming: 5 bases; J trimming: 7 bases; junction bases outside the gene matches: 3. CDR3 length: 14 residues. CDR3 amino acids: CASSGLAGKNEQFF. The CDR3 DNA follows: TGTGCCAGCAGCGGACTAGCGGGGAAGAATGAGCAGTTCTTC.

This chain uses TRBV15 with TRBJ1-3, with no clear D. The V end was cut by 0 bases, the J end by 2 bases, with 23 bases between. Germline V lookup: CDR1 LNHNV, CDR2 YYDKDF (reference sequence). The CDR3 runs 20 residues. The CDR3 spells CATSRDRIAARGETGNTIYF. DNA for the CDR3: TGTGCCACCAGCAGAGATCGAATCGCGGCGCGGGGAGAGACTGGAAACACCATATATTTT.

J is TRBJ2-3 and V is TRBV5-4; D may be TRBD2 (7 bases). This CDR3 has 16 residues. V was pared by 0 bases and J by 7 bases, with 18 bases between. Germline values: CDR1 SGHNT, CDR2 YYREEE (reference sequence). CDR3 DNA sequence: TGTGCCAGCAGCTTGGCGGGGGGCGGGATGGGAAATACGCAGTATTTT. Translating it yields CASSLAGGGMGNTQYF.

In this sample, this clone turned up a few times. As DNA, the CDR3 is TGTGCATCGGGGACCTTTAATGAAAAACTGTTTTTT. This sequence encodes CASGTFNEKLFF. The chain is built from TRBV28 and TRBJ1-4; perhaps TRBD1 as D (5 bases). The length of the CDR3 is 12 residues. CDR1 is MDHEN and CDR2 is SYDVKM in the germline V gene.

The V and J genes are TRBV4-2 and TRBJ2-5; 9 nucleotides line up with TRBD2. Germline loops: CDR1 LGHNA, CDR2 YNFKEQ. Trimming cost V 1 base and J 1 base; bases outside gene matches: 4. The CDR3 runs 16 residues. The DNA for the CDR3 is TGTGCCAGCAGCCAAGGGCCGACTAGCGGCCAAGAGACCCAGTACTTC. Translating gives CASSQGPTSGQETQYF.

Only one count was recorded for this clone. This rearrangement joins TRBV7-9 to TRBJ1-5, with D unclear. The V end lost 5 bases, the J end lost 3 bases, and 5 bases lay between the germline ends. This CDR3 has 12 amino acids. Germline lookup yields CDR1 SEHNR and CDR2 FQNEAQ (reference sequence). DNA for the CDR3: TGTGCCAGCAGCGGGGACAATCAGCCCCAGCATTTT. This encodes CASSGDNQPQHF.